The clone carrying this T cell receptor beta chain was recorded at least ten times. Germline V gene sequence: CDR1 SGHRS, CDR2 YFSETQ. The CDR3 is 20 residues long. With V trimmed by 4 bases and J by 0 bases, 13 bases remained unmatched. Primers used in a second PCR of roughly 6 to 12 cycles were a sample-barcoded 5' primer and a J-beta primer mix. TCRdb ran MiXCR on the 5' RACE reads and lists one entry per CDR3 protein. The table records about 930,000 distinct CDR3 sequences, 29% of them present only once. This entry comes from a study of blood T cells in healthy people across ages. A further study also used this sample, focusing on T cells of mothers and their children.

The clonotype was recovered from a woman aged 40 to 55 in good health. This sequence joins TRBV5-1 and TRBJ2-3; TRBD2 aligns across 14 bases. Sequencing was carried out using blood. The CDR3 DNA sequence: TGCGCCAGCAGCAGCGGACTAGCGGGGGGAAAACCCTCTAGCACAGATACGCAGTATTTT. Encoded protein: CASSSGLAGGKPSSTDTQYF.